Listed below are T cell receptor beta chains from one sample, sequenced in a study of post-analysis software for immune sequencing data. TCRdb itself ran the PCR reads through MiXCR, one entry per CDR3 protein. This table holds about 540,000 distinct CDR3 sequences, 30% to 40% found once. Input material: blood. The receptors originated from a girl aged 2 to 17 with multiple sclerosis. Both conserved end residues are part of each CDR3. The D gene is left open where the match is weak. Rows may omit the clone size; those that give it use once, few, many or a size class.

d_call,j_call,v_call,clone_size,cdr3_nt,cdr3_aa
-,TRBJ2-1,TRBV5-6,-,TGTGCCAGCAGCGAAAGGAGGAGTGAGCAGTTCTTC,CASSERRSEQFF
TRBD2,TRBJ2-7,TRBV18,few,TGTGCCAGCTCACCACTAGCGGGGGAGTACGAGCAGTACTTC,CASSPLAGEYEQYF
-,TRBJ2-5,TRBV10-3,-,TGTGCCACGCAAAAATCCCCTTTACTACCCGAAGAGACCCAGTACTTC,CATQKSPLLPEETQYF
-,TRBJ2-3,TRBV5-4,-,TGTGCCAGCAGCGCGGGTCTGGCGGCTCGCACAGATACGCAGTATTTT,CASSAGLAARTDTQYF
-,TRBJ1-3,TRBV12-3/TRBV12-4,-,TGTGCCAGCAGTTATATGGGCAACACCATATATTTT,CASSYMGNTIYF
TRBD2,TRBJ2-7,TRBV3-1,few,TGTGCCAGCAGCGAAGGGTTACTAGCGGGCTACGAGCAGTACTTC,CASSEGLLAGYEQYF
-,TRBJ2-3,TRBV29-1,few,TGCAGCGGCAGGACGAGCACAGATACGCAGTATTTT,CSGRTSTDTQYF
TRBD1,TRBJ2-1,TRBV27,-,TGTGCCAGCAGACAGGGGGATACTAGTCCGTGGGATGAGCAGTTCTTC,CASRQGDTSPWDEQFF
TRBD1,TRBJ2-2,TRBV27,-,TGTGCCAGCAGTTCAGGACAGGCGAAGCTGTTTTTT,CASSSGQAKLFF
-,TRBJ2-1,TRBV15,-,TGTGCCACCAGCAGCCCTGAGCGGATGGGCTCCTACAATGAGCAGTTCTTC,CATSSPERMGSYNEQFF
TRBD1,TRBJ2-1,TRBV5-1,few,TGCGCCAGCAGCTTGAGACCGGGACAGGGATCCGGTGAGCAGTTCTTC,CASSLRPGQGSGEQFF
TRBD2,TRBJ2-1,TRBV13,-,TGTGCCAGCAGCTCCCGATCCAGACTAGCGGGGGGGACAAACAATGAGCAGTTCTTC,CASSSRSRLAGGTNNEQFF
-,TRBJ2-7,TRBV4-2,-,TGTGCCAGCAGCCAAGAGGTTGTGGGGTACGAGCAGTACTTC,CASSQEVVGYEQYF
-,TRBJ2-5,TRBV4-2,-,TGTGCCAGCAGCCGACGGACTTGGGATAAAGAGACCCAGTACTTC,CASSRRTWDKETQYF
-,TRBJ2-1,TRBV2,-,TGTGCCAGCAGTCAGGGGGGGGCTTTCATTGAGCAGTTCTTC,CASSQGGAFIEQFF
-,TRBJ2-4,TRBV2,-,TGTGCCACTCAGACAGATCTAGCCAAAAACATTCAGTACTTC,CATQTDLAKNIQYF
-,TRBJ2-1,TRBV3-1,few,TGTGCCAGCAGCCGAGTAGCCGTTAGCTCCTACAATGAGCAGTTCTTC,CASSRVAVSSYNEQFF
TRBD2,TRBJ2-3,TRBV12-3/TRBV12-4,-,TGTGCCAGCAGTTGGGACTACCAAGATACGCAGTATTTT,CASSWDYQDTQYF
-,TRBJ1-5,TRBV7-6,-,TGTGCCAGCAGCTTAACGCCCTCCGCCGATCAGCCCCAGCATTTT,CASSLTPSADQPQHF
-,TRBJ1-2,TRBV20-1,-,TGCAGTGCAAGGACCCACGCGGCTAACTATGGCTACACCTTC,CSARTHAANYGYTF
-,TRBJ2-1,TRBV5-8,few,TGTGCCAGCAGCTTAGACCAGGGGATCTACAATGAGCAGTTCTTC,CASSLDQGIYNEQFF
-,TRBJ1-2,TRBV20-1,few,TGCAGTGCGTGGACCCAGGGCTACACCTTC,CSAWTQGYTF